This TCR beta chain was recovered during a study of cytomegalovirus exposure and HLA in healthy donors. Study-wide results and limits: The study found most TCR sequences rare, yet found some public TCRs in many donors. The study flagged roughly 160 TCR beta chains as cytomegalovirus-associated. A few CMV-associated chains were confirmed in vitro to be specific for CMV antigens.

The donors formed part of the approximately 120-subject validation cohort, distinct from the roughly 660-subject first cohort. This clone turned up a few times. The antigen is unknown. Clones were read by immunoSEQ multiplex PCR, and TCRdb kept only the in-frame ones, dropping some. The data show 150,000 or so clones, 84% seen once. CDR3 length: 14 residues. With 6 bases removed from V and 6 bases from J, the gap between germline ends came to 21 bases. CDR1 is SQVTM and CDR2 is ANQGSEA in the germline V gene. This chain joins TRBV29-1 and TRBJ2-7; a possible D gene is TRBD2 (7 bases). The material sequenced was PBMCs. This TCR was sampled from a man aged 30 to 39 in good health and CMV-seropositive. CDR3 protein: CSVVNGGRGVEQYF. Written as DNA, the CDR3 is TGCAGCGTGGTAAACGGGGGGCGCGGAGTCGAGCAGTACTTC.